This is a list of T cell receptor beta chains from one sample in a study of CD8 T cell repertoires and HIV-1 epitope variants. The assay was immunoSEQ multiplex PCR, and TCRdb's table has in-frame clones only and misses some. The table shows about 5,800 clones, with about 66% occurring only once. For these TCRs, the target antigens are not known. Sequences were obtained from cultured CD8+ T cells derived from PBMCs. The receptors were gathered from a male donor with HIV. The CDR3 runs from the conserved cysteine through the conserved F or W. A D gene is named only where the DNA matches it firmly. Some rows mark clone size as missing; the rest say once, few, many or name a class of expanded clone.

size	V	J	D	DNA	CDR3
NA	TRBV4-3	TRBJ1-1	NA	TGCGCCAGCAGCCAAGATGGGGGGCTCAGTGAAGCTTTCTTT	CASSQDGGLSEAFF
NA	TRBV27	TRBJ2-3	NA	TGTGCCAGCAGGTTCGGGGCGGGAAGGCCAGATACGCAGTATTTT	CASRFGAGRPDTQYF
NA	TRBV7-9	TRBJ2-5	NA	TGTGCCAGCAGCCTTACCGGGACTTCAGGAGAGACCCAGTACTTC	CASSLTGTSGETQYF
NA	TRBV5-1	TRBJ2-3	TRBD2	TGCGCCAGCAGCCCGACTAGCGGGACCACTCTGAGCACAGATACGCAGTATTTT	CASSPTSGTTLSTDTQYF
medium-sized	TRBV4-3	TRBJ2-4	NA	TGCGCCAGCAGCCAAGGGGTGTCGGACATTCAGTACTTC	CASSQGVSDIQYF
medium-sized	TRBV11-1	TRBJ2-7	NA	TGTGCCAGCAGCTTCCTGGAGAGCTCCTACGAGCAGTACTTC	CASSFLESSYEQYF
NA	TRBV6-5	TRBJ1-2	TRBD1	TGTGCCAGCAGTTATCCTGACAGGGTCTATGGCTACACCTTC	CASSYPDRVYGYTF
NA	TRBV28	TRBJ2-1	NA	TGTGCCAGCAGTTATATCAACAATGAGCAGTTCTTC	CASSYINNEQFF
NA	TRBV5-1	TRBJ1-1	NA	TGCGCCAGCAATTGGGGGGGTGAGAACACTGAAGCTTTCTTT	CASNWGGENTEAFF
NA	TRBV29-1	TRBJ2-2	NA	TGCAGCGTAACAAGGGGCACCGGGGAGCTGTTTTTT	CSVTRGTGELFF
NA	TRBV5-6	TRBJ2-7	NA	TGTGCCAGCAGCTTCCAGGGGGGATCCGAGCAGTACTTC	CASSFQGGSEQYF
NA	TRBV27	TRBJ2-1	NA	TGTGCCAGCAGTTGGCAGGAGAACTATGAGCAGTTCTTC	CASSWQENYEQFF
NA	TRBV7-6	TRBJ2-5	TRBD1	TGTGCCAGCAGACCCGGGACAGGGTGGCAAGAGACCCAGTACTTC	CASRPGTGWQETQYF
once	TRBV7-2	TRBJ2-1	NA	TGTGCCAGCAACCCCGAGGGCGGGAAACGGGAGCAGTTCTTC	CASNPEGGKREQFF
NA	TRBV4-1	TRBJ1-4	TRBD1	TGCGCCAGCAGCCGACAGGGGACTAATGAAAAACTGTTTTTT	CASSRQGTNEKLFF
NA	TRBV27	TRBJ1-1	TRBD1	TGTGCCAGCAGTTTAAGACAGGGGGTATGGAACACTGAAGCTTTCTTT	CASSLRQGVWNTEAFF
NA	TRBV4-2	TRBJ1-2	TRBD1	TGTGCCAGCAGCCAAGATGACAGGGGGGACTATGGCTACACCTTC	CASSQDDRGDYGYTF
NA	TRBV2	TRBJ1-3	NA	TGTGCCAGCCTTCCGGGGATTGGAAACACCATATATTTT	CASLPGIGNTIYF
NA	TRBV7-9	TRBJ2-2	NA	TGTGCCAGCAGCCCAGCAGAAGCGAACACCGGGGAGCTGTTTTTT	CASSPAEANTGELFF
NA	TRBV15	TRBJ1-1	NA	TGTGCCTCGGGCGGGGTAAACACTGAAGCTTTCTTT	CASGGVNTEAFF
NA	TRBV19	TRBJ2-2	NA	TGTGCCAGTAGAACTCGGACCGGGGAGCTGTTTTTT	CASRTRTGELFF
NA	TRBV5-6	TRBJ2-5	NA	TGTGCCAGCAGCTTCTCAGAGACCCAGTACTTC	CASSFSETQYF
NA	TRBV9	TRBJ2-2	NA	TGTGCCAGCAGCGTAGTCCAGGGGAAGGTCTCCGGGGAGCTGTTTTTT	CASSVVQGKVSGELFF
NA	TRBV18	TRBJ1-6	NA	TGTGCCAGCTCACCCACCGTCGGGGACTCACCCCTCCACTTT	CASSPTVGDSPLHF
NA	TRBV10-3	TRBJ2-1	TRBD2	TGTGCCATCAGTGAGTCGACGGCGGGGGGCTCCTACAATGAGCAGTTCTTC	CAISESTAGGSYNEQFF
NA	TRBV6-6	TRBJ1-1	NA	TGTGCCAGCAGTTACAATGAGGACACTGAAGCTTTCTTT	CASSYNEDTEAFF
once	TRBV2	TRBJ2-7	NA	TGTGCCAGCAGTTCAGATGTCTCGGCCTACGAGCAGTACTTC	CASSSDVSAYEQYF
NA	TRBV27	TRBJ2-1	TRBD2	TGTGCCAGCAGTTTAGCGGGAGCTTACAATGAGCAGTTCTTC	CASSLAGAYNEQFF